Given below is one TCR beta chain in context. Its antigen is not known. The isolated RNA, all of it, was reverse transcribed, so expressed TCRB transcripts were what got sequenced. Generated by immunoSEQ multiplex PCR, the TCRdb table keeps only in-frame clones and is missing some. This sample has over 300,000 clones; roughly 8.8% occur once, and the top ten carry more than 0.8%. CDR1 and CDR2 from the germline V gene are GTSNPN and SVGIG (reference sequence). This CDR3 region has 14 residues. Trimming removed 5 bases from V and 4 bases from J; junction bases left unmatched: 6. These data come from a study of beta chain features in type 1 diabetes. Whole-study findings and limits: There was a moderate but significant shortening of TCRB CDR3s in all four CD4+ subsets of Type 1 diabetes patients.

The chain has TRBV30 and TRBJ2-3; TRBD2 agrees at 10 bases. This TCR came from a young man with type 1 diabetes. The sample was central memory CD4+ T cells from blood. The CDR3 nucleotides are TGTGCCTGGTCCAGCGGGGGGGTTCCAGATACGCAGTATTTT. Its protein product is CAWSSGGVPDTQYF.